These 9 T cell receptor beta chains share one sample of origin, sequenced in a study of cytomegalovirus exposure and HLA in healthy donors. Primers included in the PCR were 60 Vbeta and 13 Jbeta primers. Repertoires were generated with immunoSEQ multiplex PCR, while TCRdb's copy carries only in-frame clones and drops some. The sample carries about 120,000 clones, about 72% recorded once. Sequenced sample: PBMCs. These receptors came from a man in his fifties in good health and CMV-seropositive.

This clone was seen more than once but under ten times. This chain links TRBV7-2 with TRBJ1-1; D gene uncertain. The CDR3 runs 14 residues. Trimming took off 3 bases at V and 1 base at J, with 9 bases between the two ends. Looked up from germline, CDR1 is SGHTA and CDR2 is FQGNSA. The CDR3 here is CASSFNPGNTEAFF. CDR3 nucleotide sequence: TGTGCCAGCAGCTTTAACCCGGGGAACACTGAAGCTTTCTTT. Variable domain in full (rest from reference TRBV7-2 and TRBJ1-1): GAGVSQSPSNKVTEKGKDVELRCDPISGHTALYWYRQSLGQGLEFLIYFQGNSAPDKSGLPSDRFSAERTGGSVSTLTIQRTQQEDSAVYLCASSFNPGNTEAFFGQGTRLTVV.

The rearrangement joins TRBV29-1 to TRBJ2-3; 9 bases are a match to TRBD1. V dropped 1 base and J dropped 5; count of bases not matched to a gene: 4. The CDR3 has 14 residues. CDR1 SQVTM and CDR2 ANQGSEA come from the germline V gene. The DNA for the CDR3 is TGCAGCGTTGAAGGAACAGGGGGCGTAGATACGCAGTATTTT. Amino acid sequence: CSVEGTGGVDTQYF.

Worth noting for this clone: The same CDR3 is also encoded by other DNA sequences in this sample. V gene TRBV4-3 combines with J gene TRBJ2-3, with D possibly being TRBD1 (6 bases). CDR1 is LGHNA and CDR2 is YSLEER in the germline V gene. V was shortened by 5 bases and J by 6 bases, with 18 bases between the two germline ends. The length of the CDR3 is 15 residues. CDR3 bases: TGCGCCAGCAGCATACGAGTAGGGGGTAGGGATACGCAGTATTTT. It specifies CASSIRVGGRDTQYF.

This rearrangement joins TRBV27 to TRBJ2-7; maybe TRBD1 (7 bases). Germline V gene data show CDR1 as MNHEY and CDR2 as SMNVEV (reference sequence). The CDR3 consists of 13 residues. Trimming took off 6 bases at V and 0 bases at J, with 9 bases between the two ends. The DNA of the CDR3 is TGTGCCAGCAGCCAGGGGGGCTCCTACGAGCAGTACTTC. Its protein product is CASSQGGSYEQYF.

This chain uses TRBV6-1 with TRBJ2-7; 7 nucleotides line up with TRBD1. The CDR3 covers 15 residues. The V gene end was trimmed by 1 base and the J gene end by 2 bases; junction bases not matched to a gene: 5. Germline CDR1 MNHNS, CDR2 SASEGT. CDR3 in DNA: TGTGCCAGCAGTGAAGACAGGGGTCCTACCTACGAGCAGTACTTC. Residues: CASSEDRGPTYEQYF.

The chain uses TRBV5-1 and TRBJ2-2; D ambiguous. CDR1 SGHRS and CDR2 YFSETQ come from the germline V gene. V was trimmed by 2 bases and J by 4 bases, leaving 9 bases between them. This CDR3 is built from 14 residues. In nucleotides, the CDR3 is TGCGCCAGCAGCTTTGGCGACACCACCGGGGAGCTGTTTTTT. Its protein is CASSFGDTTGELFF.

The V and J genes are TRBV6-5 and TRBJ1-2; D call uncertain. The CDR3 length is 15 residues. CDR1 and CDR2 (germline): MNHEY, SVGAGI. The V end lost 6 bases, the J end lost 0 bases, and 14 bases lay between the germline ends. The DNA for the CDR3 is TGTGCCAGCAGCGACCTTAGCGGAGCTAACTATGGCTACACCTTC. This gives the protein CASSDLSGANYGYTF.

The genes are TRBV4-1 and TRBJ2-5; TRBD2 might be the D (5 bases). Germline V gene sequence: CDR1 MGHRA, CDR2 YSYEKL. Trimming took 3 bases from V and 4 from J, leaving 15 bases between them. The CDR3 runs to 15 residues. The CDR3 is CASSQYGVEGETQYF. DNA for the CDR3: TGCGCCAGCAGCCAGTACGGGGTTGAGGGAGAGACCCAGTACTTC.

This chain links TRBV11-2 with TRBJ2-7, with D perhaps matching TRBD1 (7 bases). Deletions cut 1 base from V and 2 bases from J, with 18 bases between. The germline V gene has CDR1 SGHAT and CDR2 FQNNGV. The CDR3 loop spans 17 amino acids. The CDR3 spells CASSLGSGQGGPYEQYF. The CDR3 coding sequence is TGTGCCAGCAGCTTAGGGTCGGGGCAGGGGGGCCCCTACGAGCAGTACTTC.